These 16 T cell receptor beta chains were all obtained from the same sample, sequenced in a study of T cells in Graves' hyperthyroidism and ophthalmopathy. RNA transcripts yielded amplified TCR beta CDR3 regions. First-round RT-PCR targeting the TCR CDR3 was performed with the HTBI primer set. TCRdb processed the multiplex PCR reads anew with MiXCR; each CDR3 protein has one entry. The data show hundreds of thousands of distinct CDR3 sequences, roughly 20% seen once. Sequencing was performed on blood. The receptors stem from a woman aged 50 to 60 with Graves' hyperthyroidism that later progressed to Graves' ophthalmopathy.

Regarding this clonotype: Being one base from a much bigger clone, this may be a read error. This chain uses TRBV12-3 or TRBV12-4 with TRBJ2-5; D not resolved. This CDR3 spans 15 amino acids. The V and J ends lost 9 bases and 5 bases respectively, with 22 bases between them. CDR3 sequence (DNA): TGTGCCAGTCAAGTAAGGGAACAGCGACGGGAGACCCAGTACTTC. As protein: CASQVREQRRETQYF.

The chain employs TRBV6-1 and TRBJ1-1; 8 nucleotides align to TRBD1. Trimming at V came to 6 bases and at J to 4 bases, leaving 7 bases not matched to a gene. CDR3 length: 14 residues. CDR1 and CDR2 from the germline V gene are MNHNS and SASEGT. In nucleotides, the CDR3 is TGTGCCAGCAGCAACAGGGGGAAAGGCACTGAAGCTTTCTTT. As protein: CASSNRGKGTEAFF.

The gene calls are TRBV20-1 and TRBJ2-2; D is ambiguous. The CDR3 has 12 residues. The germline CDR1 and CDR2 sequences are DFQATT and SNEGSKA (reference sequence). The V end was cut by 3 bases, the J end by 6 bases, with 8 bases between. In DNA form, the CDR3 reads TGCAGTGCTAGGGTCGTCCCCGGGGAGCTGTTTTTT. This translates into CSARVVPGELFF.

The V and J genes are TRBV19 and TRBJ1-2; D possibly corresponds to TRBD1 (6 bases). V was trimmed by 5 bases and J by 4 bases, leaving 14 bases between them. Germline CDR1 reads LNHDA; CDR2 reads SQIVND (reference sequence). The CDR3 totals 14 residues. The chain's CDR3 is CASSVFGGPYGYTF. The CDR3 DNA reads TGTGCCAGTAGTGTCTTCGGGGGCCCCTATGGCTACACCTTC.

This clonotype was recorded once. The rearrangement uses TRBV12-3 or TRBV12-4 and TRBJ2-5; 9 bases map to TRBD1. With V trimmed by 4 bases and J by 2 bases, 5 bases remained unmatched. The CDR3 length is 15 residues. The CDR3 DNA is TGTGCCAGCAGTTATGACAGGGGGAGTCAAGAGACCCAGTACTTC. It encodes CASSYDRGSQETQYF.

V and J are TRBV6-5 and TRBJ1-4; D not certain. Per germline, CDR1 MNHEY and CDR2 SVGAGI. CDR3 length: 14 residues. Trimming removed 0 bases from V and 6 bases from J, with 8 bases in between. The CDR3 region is CASSYSPSDEKLFF. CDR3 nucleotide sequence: TGTGCCAGCAGTTACTCCCCGTCTGATGAAAAACTGTTTTTT.

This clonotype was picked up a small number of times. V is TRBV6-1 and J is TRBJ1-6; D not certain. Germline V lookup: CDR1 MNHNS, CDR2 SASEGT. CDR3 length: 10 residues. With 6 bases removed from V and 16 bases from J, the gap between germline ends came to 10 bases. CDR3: CASSYSLLHF. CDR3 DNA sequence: TGTGCCAGCAGCTACAGTCTACTCCACTTT.

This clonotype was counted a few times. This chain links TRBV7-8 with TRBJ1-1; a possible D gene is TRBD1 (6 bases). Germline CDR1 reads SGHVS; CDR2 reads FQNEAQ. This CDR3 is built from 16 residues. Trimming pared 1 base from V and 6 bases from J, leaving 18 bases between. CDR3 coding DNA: TGTGCCAGCAGCTTAGGGGGACATTCGGAACGTGCTGAAGCTTTCTTT. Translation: CASSLGGHSERAEAFF.

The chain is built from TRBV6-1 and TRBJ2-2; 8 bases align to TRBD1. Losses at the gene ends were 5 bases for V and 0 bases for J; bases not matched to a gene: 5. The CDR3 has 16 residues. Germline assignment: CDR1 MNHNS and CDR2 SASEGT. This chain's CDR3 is CASSIRTGPNTGELFF. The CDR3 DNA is TGTGCCAGCAGTATACGGACAGGGCCGAACACCGGGGAGCTGTTTTTT.

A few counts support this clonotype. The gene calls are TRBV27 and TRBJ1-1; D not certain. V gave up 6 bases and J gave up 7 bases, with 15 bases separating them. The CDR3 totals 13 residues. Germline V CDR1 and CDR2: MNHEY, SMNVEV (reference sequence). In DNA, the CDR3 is TGTGCCAGCAGCTTGTTAGCGGGGATTGAAGCTTTCTTT. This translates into CASSLLAGIEAFF.

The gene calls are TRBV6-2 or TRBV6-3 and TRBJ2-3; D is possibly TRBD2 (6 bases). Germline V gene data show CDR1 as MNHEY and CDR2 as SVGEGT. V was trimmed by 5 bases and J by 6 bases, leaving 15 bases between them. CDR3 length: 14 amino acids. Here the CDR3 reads CASSQGRGSDTQYF. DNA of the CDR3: TGTGCCAGCAGTCAGGGACGGGGGTCCGATACGCAGTATTTT.

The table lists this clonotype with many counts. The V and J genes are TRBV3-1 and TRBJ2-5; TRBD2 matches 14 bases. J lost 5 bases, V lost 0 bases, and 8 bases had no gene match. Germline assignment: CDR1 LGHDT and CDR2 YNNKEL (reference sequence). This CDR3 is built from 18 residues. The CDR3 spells CASSQDKTSGGVGETQYF. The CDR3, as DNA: TGTGCCAGCAGCCAAGATAAGACTAGCGGGGGGGTAGGTGAGACCCAGTACTTC.

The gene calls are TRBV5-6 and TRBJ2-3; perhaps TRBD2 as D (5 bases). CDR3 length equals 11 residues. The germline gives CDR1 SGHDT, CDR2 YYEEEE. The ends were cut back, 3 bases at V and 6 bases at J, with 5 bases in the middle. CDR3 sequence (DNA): TGTGCCAGCAGCTGGAGGGATACGCAGTATTTT. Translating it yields CASSWRDTQYF.

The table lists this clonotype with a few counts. CDR3 DNA sequence: TGTGCCAGCCGACAGGGGGGGGTTGTGGATACGCAGTATTTT. It is translated as CASRQGGVVDTQYF. The V call is TRBV3-1, the J call TRBJ2-3; 9 bases are shared with TRBD1. The germline CDR1 and CDR2 sequences are LGHDT and YNNKEL (reference sequence). V was clipped by 8 bases and J by 6 bases; unmatched bases: 9. The CDR3 has 14 residues.

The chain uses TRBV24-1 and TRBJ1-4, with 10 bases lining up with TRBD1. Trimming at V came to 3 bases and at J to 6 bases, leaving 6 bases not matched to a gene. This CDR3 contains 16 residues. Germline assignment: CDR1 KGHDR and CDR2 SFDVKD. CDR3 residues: CATSDMDRGGYEKLFF. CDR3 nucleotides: TGTGCCACCAGTGATATGGACAGGGGGGGTTATGAAAAACTGTTTTTT.

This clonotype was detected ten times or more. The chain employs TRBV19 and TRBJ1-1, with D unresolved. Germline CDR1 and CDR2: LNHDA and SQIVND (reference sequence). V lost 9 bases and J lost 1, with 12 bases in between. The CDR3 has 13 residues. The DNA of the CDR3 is TGTGCCAGCAGCTCAACAGCGAACACTGAAGCTTTCTTT. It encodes CASSSTANTEAFF.